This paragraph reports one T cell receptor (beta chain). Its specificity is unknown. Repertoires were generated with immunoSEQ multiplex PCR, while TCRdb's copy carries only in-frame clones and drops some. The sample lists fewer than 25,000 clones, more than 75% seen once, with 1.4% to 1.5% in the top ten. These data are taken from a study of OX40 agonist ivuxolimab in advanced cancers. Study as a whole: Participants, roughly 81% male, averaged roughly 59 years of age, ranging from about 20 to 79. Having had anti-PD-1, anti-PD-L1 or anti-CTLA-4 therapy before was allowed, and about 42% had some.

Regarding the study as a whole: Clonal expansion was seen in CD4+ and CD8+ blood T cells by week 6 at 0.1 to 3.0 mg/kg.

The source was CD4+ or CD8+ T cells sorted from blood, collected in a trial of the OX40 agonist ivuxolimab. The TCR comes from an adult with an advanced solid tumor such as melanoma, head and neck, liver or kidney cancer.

CDR3 residues: CASSGQGLQETQYF. In DNA form, the CDR3 reads TGTGCCAGCAGTGGCCAGGGTTTACAAGAGACCCAGTACTTC. V is TRBV6-5 and J is TRBJ2-5; D is possibly TRBD1 (5 bases). This CDR3 region has 14 residues. The germline CDR1 and CDR2 sequences are MNHEY and SVGAGI. V lost 5 bases to trimming and J lost 2 bases, with 12 bases between them.